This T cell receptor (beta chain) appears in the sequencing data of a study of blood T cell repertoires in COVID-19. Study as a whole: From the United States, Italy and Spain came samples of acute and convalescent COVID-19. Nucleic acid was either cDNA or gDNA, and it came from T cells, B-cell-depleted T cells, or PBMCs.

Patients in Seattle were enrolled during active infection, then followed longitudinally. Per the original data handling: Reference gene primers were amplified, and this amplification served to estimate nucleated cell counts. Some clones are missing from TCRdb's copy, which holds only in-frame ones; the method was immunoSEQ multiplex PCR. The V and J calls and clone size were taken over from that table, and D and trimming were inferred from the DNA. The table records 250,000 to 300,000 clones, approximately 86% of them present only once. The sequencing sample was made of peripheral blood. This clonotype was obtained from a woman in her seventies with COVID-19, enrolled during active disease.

The DNA for the CDR3 is TGTGCCAGCAGCGATGCAGGTAGCACAGATACGCAGTATTTT. Translated: CASSDAGSTDTQYF. The chain is built from TRBV7-2 and TRBJ2-3; D unresolved. CDR1 SGHTA and CDR2 FQGNSA come from the germline V gene. This CDR3 contains 14 residues. The ends were cut back, 5 bases at V and 0 bases at J, with 9 bases in the middle.